Listed below are T cell receptor beta chains from one sample, sequenced in a study of beta chain features in type 1 diabetes. Profiling relied on immunoSEQ multiplex PCR, and the TCRdb table lists in-frame clones only, not all of them. The table lists 300,000 to 350,000 clones, approximately 9.9% of them singletons. The sequencing sample was made of central memory CD4+ T cells from blood. These receptors all come from a man aged 25 to 40 with type 1 diabetes. Both conserved end residues are part of each CDR3.

>TRBV28|TRBJ1-2
CASSLTGSYGYTF
>TRBV7-9|TRBJ2-2
CASSTVLTGGELFF
>TRBV5-1|TRBJ2-3
CASSQYKTDTQYF
>TRBV18|TRBJ2-7
CASSRDRGTWEQYF
>TRBV9|TRBJ1-5
CASSVDGTSYQPQHF
>TRBV5-6|TRBJ1-1
CASSLPGNTEAFF
>TRBV19|TRBJ2-3
CASSGAGTDTQYF
>TRBV14|TRBJ1-2
CASSQGRSSYTF
>TRBV7-6|TRBJ1-2
CASSSTGHGYTF
>TRBV9|TRBJ1-5
CASSSGTGSQPQHF
>TRBV6-1|TRBJ1-6
CASSAAGGRGDSPLHF
>TRBV6-6|TRBJ1-4
CASRFDGNEKLFF
>TRBV9|TRBJ1-6
CASSVDEGGNSPLHF
>TRBV15|TRBJ2-3
CATSRGQGRDTQYF
>TRBV7-2|TRBJ1-5
CASSLGERQPQHF
>TRBV19|TRBJ1-4
CASSITGNNEKLFF
>TRBV2|.
CASSPQAYEQYF
>TRBV20-1|TRBJ1-1
CSALYTDQAFF
>TRBV11-2|TRBJ1-1
CASSRAENTEAFF
>TRBV7-6|TRBJ2-7
CASSLEGQGWDEQYF
>TRBV2|TRBJ1-1
CASSTRQSEAFF
>TRBV7-9|TRBJ1-2
CASSSIRTFVDGYTF
>TRBV7-6|TRBJ2-5
CASNKLEWTSPGETQYF
>TRBV19|TRBJ2-4
CASSTSGTLIQYF
>TRBV11-2|TRBJ1-1
CASSKKANTEAFF
>TRBV9|TRBJ1-4
CASSVDRGREKLFF
>TRBV7-2|TRBJ1-6
CASSLGQAQSPLHF
>TRBV11-2|TRBJ2-7
CASSFQGSGEQYF
>TRBV9|TRBJ2-7
CASSANLPPGDEQYF
>TRBV18|TRBJ2-5
CASSPGQKETQYF
>TRBV13|TRBJ2-5
CASSLDSRGGETQYF
>TRBV7-9|TRBJ2-3
CASSLNSGTTDTQYF
>TRBV5-6|TRBJ2-1
CASSGSGGALNEQFF
>TRBV7-9|TRBJ2-2
CASSFQGATGELFF
>TRBV29-1|TRBJ2-3
CSVAGTRDTQYF
>TRBV21-1|TRBJ2-2
CASSKVKNRGKGKNTGELFF
>TRBV6-4|TRBJ2-1
CASSPGGEPYNEQFF